This T cell receptor (beta chain) was observed in a study of cytomegalovirus exposure and HLA in healthy donors. Study outcomes and limitations: Published work reported that the classifier diagnosed cytomegalovirus status with high specificity and sensitivity. Rare sequences made up most TCRs, while some public TCRs were found in many donors.

Germline V gene data show CDR1 as MNHNS and CDR2 as SASEGT. Trimming removed 1 base at V and 2 bases at J, with 15 bases between. The CDR3 runs to 17 residues. In regard to this clone: Its antigen is unidentified.

A roughly 120-subject validation cohort, separate from the approximately 670-subject first cohort, supplied the donors. Method: immunoSEQ multiplex PCR; TCRdb's copy keeps in-frame clones and lacks some. The table has over 150,000 clones, approximately 89% seen once. The chain recombines TRBV6-1 with TRBJ1-5; D ambiguous. Material for sequencing was PBMCs. The sequence derives from a man between 18 and 29 years old in good health and CMV-seropositive. The CDR3 bases are TGTGCCAGCAGTGAAGTGGGAGGAGGAGGTGGCAATCAGCCCCAGCATTTT. This sequence encodes CASSEVGGGGGNQPQHF.